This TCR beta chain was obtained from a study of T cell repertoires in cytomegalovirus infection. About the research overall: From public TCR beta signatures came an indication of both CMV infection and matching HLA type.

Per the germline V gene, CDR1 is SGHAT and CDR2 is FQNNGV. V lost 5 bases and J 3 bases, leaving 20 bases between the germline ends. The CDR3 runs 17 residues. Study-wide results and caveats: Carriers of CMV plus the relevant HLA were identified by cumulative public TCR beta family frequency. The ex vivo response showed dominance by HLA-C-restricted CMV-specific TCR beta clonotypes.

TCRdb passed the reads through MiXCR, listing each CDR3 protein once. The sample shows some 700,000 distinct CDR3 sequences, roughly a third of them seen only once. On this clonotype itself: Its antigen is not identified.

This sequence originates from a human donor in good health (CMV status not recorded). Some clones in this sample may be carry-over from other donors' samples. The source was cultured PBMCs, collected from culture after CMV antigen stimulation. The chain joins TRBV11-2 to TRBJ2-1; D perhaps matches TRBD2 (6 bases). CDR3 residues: CASSPRFRGIFYNEQFF. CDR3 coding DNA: TGTGCCAGCAGCCCACGATTCCGCGGGATTTTCTACAATGAGCAGTTCTTC.